The 12 T cell receptor beta chains reported below all come from one sample, sequenced in a study of T cells in Graves' hyperthyroidism and ophthalmopathy. The CDR3 regions of TCR beta were amplified from RNA transcripts. HTBI primers were employed in a first-round RT-PCR of the TCR CDR3. TCRdb recomputed calls from the multiplex PCR reads with MiXCR, one row per CDR3 protein. This sample has a few hundred thousand distinct CDR3 sequences, with 18% found just once. Sample: blood. The receptors stem from a woman in her fifties or sixties with Graves' hyperthyroidism.

As to this clonotype: This may stem from a read error, because a much larger clone lies one nucleotide away. The rearrangement uses TRBV7-9 and TRBJ2-3, with TRBD1 matching 8 bases. Germline loops: CDR1 SEHNR, CDR2 FQNEAQ (reference sequence). The CDR3 is 15 amino acids. V was pared by 7 bases and J by 1 base, with 7 bases of the junction left unmatched. The CDR3 sequence: CASTTLTGGTDTQYF. The CDR3 coding sequence is TGTGCCAGCACAACCCTGACAGGGGGCACAGATACGCAGTATTTT.

This chain connects TRBV30 to TRBJ2-3; 8 bases are shared with TRBD1. The trim removed 0 bases at V and 2 bases at J, leaving 4 bases unmatched. Germline V gene lookup returns CDR1 GTSNPN and CDR2 SVGIG (reference sequence). CDR3 length: 15 residues. CDR3 DNA sequence: TGTGCCTGGAGTGTACGGGACAGGAACACAGATACGCAGTATTTT. It yields the protein CAWSVRDRNTDTQYF.

This clonotype was seen a single time. Compared with germline, one end of the junction differs, possibly owing to a read error. Written as DNA, the CDR3 is TGTGCCAGCAAGAACAGGGGTTCTGCAGATATGCAGTATTTT. This encodes CASKNRGSADMQYF. The V gene is TRBV2, the J gene TRBJ2-3, with TRBD1 matching 7 bases. The CDR3 is 14 residues long. Germline lookup yields CDR1 SNHLY and CDR2 FYNNEI.

The chain links TRBV7-2 to TRBJ1-5; a possible D gene is TRBD1 (5 bases). The CDR3 runs 15 residues. The V gene's germline CDR1 is SGHTA and CDR2 FQGNSA. V was trimmed by 1 base and J by 8 bases, leaving 15 bases between them. CDR3 sequence: CASSLVGDPSEPQHF. Here the CDR3 DNA reads TGTGCCAGCAGCTTAGTTGGGGACCCTAGTGAGCCCCAGCATTTT.

The J gene is TRBJ2-5, the V gene TRBV7-9; no clear D gene. Germline-derived CDR1 and CDR2 are SEHNR and FQNEAQ (reference sequence). The CDR3 is made up of 14 amino acids. Trimming left V 6 bases short and J 0 bases short, with 11 bases between. The CDR3 is CASRNRANQETQYF. CDR3 DNA: TGTGCCAGCAGAAACCGGGCTAACCAAGAGACCCAGTACTTC.

The V call is TRBV6-1, the J call TRBJ2-7; 10 bases map to TRBD2. V gave up 5 bases and J gave up 0 bases; unmatched junction bases: 7. The germline CDR1 and CDR2 sequences are MNHNS and SASEGT. The CDR3 has 16 amino acids. The CDR3 here is CASSSTWTSGSYEQYF. The CDR3 region has the DNA TGTGCCAGCAGTAGTACATGGACTAGCGGCTCCTACGAGCAGTACTTC.

This clonotype was detected a few times. The chain uses TRBV2 and TRBJ1-1; no reliable D call. CDR1 SNHLY and CDR2 FYNNEI come from the germline V gene. V lost 4 bases to trimming and J lost 4 bases, with 13 bases between them. The CDR3 runs to 14 residues. The CDR3 protein is CASSVESGGTEAFF. The CDR3 nucleotides are TGTGCCAGCAGTGTGGAATCTGGCGGCACTGAAGCTTTCTTT.

In this sample, this clonotype turned up many times. The chain recombines TRBV6-2 or TRBV6-3 with TRBJ1-1, with 8 bases that match TRBD1. J lost 1 base, V lost 5 bases, and 3 bases had no gene match. This CDR3 has 14 amino acids. The V gene's germline CDR1 is MNHEY and CDR2 SVGEGT. This CDR3 is CASSRTGRNTEAFF. Here the CDR3 DNA reads TGTGCCAGCAGTCGGACAGGGCGGAACACTGAAGCTTTCTTT.

This clonotype has only a few counts. This chain links TRBV13 with TRBJ2-5, with 10 bases lining up with TRBD2. The CDR3 spans 15 residues. Germline V gene lookup returns CDR1 PRHDT and CDR2 FYEKMQ (reference sequence). The ends lost 8 bases at V and 0 bases at J; junction bases unmatched: 6. DNA for the CDR3: TGTGCCAGCGGGGGACTAGCGCCGTACCAAGAGACCCAGTACTTC. Its translation: CASGGLAPYQETQYF.

The chain employs TRBV7-2 and TRBJ2-3, with TRBD2 matching 10 bases. V was clipped by 5 bases and J by 4 bases; unmatched bases: 12. The germline CDR1 and CDR2 sequences are SGHTA and FQGNSA. This CDR3 is built from 17 residues. CDR3 sequence reads: CASSLLLAGISSDTQYF. In nucleotides, the CDR3 is TGTGCCAGCAGCCTCCTACTAGCGGGAATCTCATCAGATACGCAGTATTTT.

The V and J genes are TRBV19 and TRBJ1-2; D remains unclear. In germline, CDR1 is LNHDA, CDR2 SQIVND (reference sequence). Trimming took off 5 bases at V and 5 bases at J, with 12 bases between the two ends. The CDR3 consists of 13 residues. The CDR3 DNA is TGTGCCAGTAGTGCCGGAGCACCGTATGGCTACACCTTC. This gives the protein CASSAGAPYGYTF. The full variable domain, with the rest looked up from reference TRBV19 and TRBJ1-2, is DGGITQSPKYLFRKEGQNVTLSCEQNLNHDAMYWYRQDPGQGLRLIYYSQIVNDFQKGDIAEGYSVSREKKESFPLTVTSAQKNPTAFYLCASSAGAPYGYTFGSGTRLTVV.

In its sample, this clonotype was seen a few times. This rearrangement joins TRBV9 to TRBJ2-1, with D tentatively TRBD1 or TRBD2 (5 bases each). V gave up 3 bases and J gave up 5 bases, with 12 bases separating them. The CDR3 runs 14 residues. Per germline, CDR1 SGDLS and CDR2 YYNGEE. The DNA of the CDR3 is TGTGCCAGCAGCGGATGGGACGGAGACAATGAGCAGTTCTTC. It specifies CASSGWDGDNEQFF. Full variable domain (outside the CDR3, taken from reference TRBV9 and TRBJ2-1): DSGVTQTPKHLITATGQRVTLRCSPRSGDLSVYWYQQSLDQGLQFLIQYYNGEERAKGNILERFSAQQFPDLHSELNLSSLELGDSALYFCASSGWDGDNEQFFGPGTRLTVL.